The present T cell receptor beta chain was sequenced within a study of cytomegalovirus exposure and HLA in healthy donors. At the time of sampling, donors were nominally healthy, though unrecorded immune exposures were likely. In regard to this clone: The antigen remains undetermined. Other nucleotide sequences in the sample specify the same CDR3.

Study conclusions and caveats: From TCR beta sequences, most subjects' HLA-A and HLA-B alleles were reportedly predicted accurately. Later analysis showed TCR association rates varying by HLA locus, highest for DRB1 and lowest for HLA-C.

PCR amplification relied on 60 Vbeta primers (plus 13 Jbeta primers). TCRdb keeps only in-frame clones here, not all; method: immunoSEQ multiplex PCR. The data contain 250,000 to 350,000 clones, roughly 85% of them singletons. The CDR3 spans 12 residues. V was pared by 6 bases and J by 4 bases, with 9 bases between. The germline CDR1 and CDR2 sequences are MDHEN and SYDVKM. Sequencing was carried out using PBMCs. The gene calls are TRBV28 and TRBJ2-5, with a tentative D call TRBD2 (6 bases). The clonotype comes from a middle-aged man in good health and CMV-seropositive. CDR3 amino acids: CASRRGGETQYF. The CDR3 DNA reads TGTGCCAGCAGAAGGGGAGGAGAGACCCAGTACTTC.